The 27 T cell receptor beta chains below come from one sample, sequenced in a study of identical twins. TCRdb re-analysed the 5' RACE reads in MiXCR, keeping a single row per CDR3 protein. The table has around 670,000 distinct CDR3 sequences, around 5.7% seen once. Sequences were obtained from naive T cells sorted from blood. All receptors come from a man between 18 and 29 years old in good health.

In this sample, this clonotype turned up a few times. The V and J genes are TRBV20-1 and TRBJ1-4, with 11 bases matching TRBD1. CDR1 and CDR2 from the germline V gene are DFQATT and SNEGSKA (reference sequence). Losses at the gene ends were 6 bases for V and 4 bases for J; bases not matched to a gene: 7. The CDR3 is 15 residues long. CDR3 residues: CSARTGGASNEKLFF. CDR3 in DNA: TGCAGTGCCAGGACAGGGGGCGCGAGTAATGAAAAACTGTTTTTT.

This clonotype was picked up many times. The chain employs TRBV5-1 and TRBJ2-5; D uncertain. This CDR3 is 20 amino acids long. Germline assignment: CDR1 SGHRS and CDR2 YFSETQ. Between the trimmed V and J ends, which lost 0 bases and 5 bases, there was a span of 29 bases. CDR3 nucleotides: TGCGCCAGCAGCTTGGTTGTGGACGGTCCGGCCTCGTATGATTGGGAGACCCAGTACTTC. Its translation: CASSLVVDGPASYDWETQYF. The whole variable domain, remainder taken from reference TRBV5-1 and TRBJ2-5, is KAGVTQTPRYLIKTRGQQVTLSCSPISGHRSVSWYQQTPGQGLQFLFEYFSETQRNKGNFPGRFSGRQFSNSRSEMNVSTLELGDSALYLCASSLVVDGPASYDWETQYFGPGTRLLVL.

To note about this clonotype: A junction boundary mismatches the germline segment, possibly from a read error. The J gene is TRBJ2-6, the V gene TRBV6-5, with TRBD2 matching 9 bases. The germline V gene has CDR1 MNHEY and CDR2 SVGAGI. CDR3 length equals 18 residues. The CDR3 sequence is CASSYSSSRAGGANVLSF. In DNA form, the CDR3 reads TGTGCCAGCAGTTACTCTAGCTCCAGGGCGGGAGGGGCCAACGTCCTGTCTTTC.

This clonotype was picked up many times. This chain joins TRBV27 and TRBJ2-1; D call uncertain. Germline-derived CDR1 and CDR2 are MNHEY and SMNVEV (reference sequence). The length of the CDR3 is 16 residues. V was clipped by 8 bases and J by 1 base, with 18 bases between them. CDR3 sequence (DNA): TGTGCCAGCTCCTCTACCGGCTTCGGGTCCTACAATGAGCAGTTCTTC. The encoded protein is CASSSTGFGSYNEQFF.

This clonotype came up a few times. The J gene is TRBJ1-2, the V gene TRBV25-1; no reliable D call. The CDR3 sequence is 16 residues long. With 5 bases removed from V and 1 base from J, the gap between germline ends came to 17 bases. Germline V gene data show CDR1 as MGHDK and CDR2 as SYGVNS. The CDR3 DNA reads as TGTGCCAGCAGTCAAGAGGACGGAAAGATTAACTATGGCTACACCTTC. This gives the protein CASSQEDGKINYGYTF.

This clonotype was found many times. The chain is built from TRBV5-1 and TRBJ2-5; 7 positions match TRBD2. The CDR3 is 15 amino acids. The germline V gene has CDR1 SGHRS and CDR2 YFSETQ. V lost 0 bases to trimming and J lost 1 base; unmatched junction nucleotides: 3. The DNA for the CDR3 is TGCGCCAGCAGCTTGGAAACTAGCGCCCAAGAGACCCAGTACTTC. This encodes CASSLETSAQETQYF.

The chain is built from TRBV11-1 and TRBJ2-4; unclear D gene. CDR1 SGHAT and CDR2 FQDESV come from the germline V gene (reference sequence). The length of the CDR3 is 16 residues. Trimming pared 1 base from V and 7 bases from J, leaving 17 bases between. The DNA of the CDR3 is TGTGCCAGCAGCTTAGGGGCCGGACCCCTGAGGAACATTCAGTACTTC. Translated, it gives CASSLGAGPLRNIQYF.

This clonotype appeared many times. The chain uses TRBV10-3 and TRBJ2-5, with 7 bases lining up with TRBD1. J was trimmed by 5 bases and V by 6 bases; bases with no gene match: 3. CDR3 length equals 12 residues. Germline loops: CDR1 ENHRY, CDR2 SYGVKD. CDR3 DNA sequence: TGTGCCATCAGCCAGGGGGAGGAGACCCAGTACTTC. Residues: CAISQGEETQYF.

This clonotype was found a few times. The V call is TRBV6-5, the J call TRBJ2-1; TRBD1 matches at 8 bases. CDR1 and CDR2 (germline): MNHEY, SVGAGI. V trimming: 0 bases; J trimming: 7 bases; junction bases outside the gene matches: 5. The CDR3 covers 15 residues. As DNA, the CDR3 is TGTGCCAGCAGTTACTCTTGGCAGGGGGCAAATGAGCAGTTCTTC. Translating gives CASSYSWQGANEQFF.

This clonotype was recorded at least ten times. The chain links TRBV12-3 or TRBV12-4 to TRBJ1-2; TRBD1 aligns across 8 bases. Germline trimming cut 7 bases from V and 6 bases from J; bases unmatched to any gene: 10. CDR3 size: 14 residues. The CDR3 sequence: CASTPRATGDGYTF. The CDR3 DNA sequence: TGTGCCAGCACACCTCGCGCGACAGGGGATGGCTACACCTTC.

There are many counts of this clonotype. The J gene is TRBJ2-5, the V gene TRBV12-3 or TRBV12-4; unclear D gene. This CDR3 comprises 13 residues. V gave up 3 bases and J gave up 2 bases, with 7 bases separating them. Written as DNA, the CDR3 is TGTGCCAGCAGTTTTGGTTTTCAAGAGACCCAGTACTTC. Protein product: CASSFGFQETQYF.

The count of this clonotype is one. A single base separates this from a much larger clone, so it may be a read error. The chain recombines TRBV20-1 with TRBJ2-7; TRBD1 or TRBD2 may be the D gene (5 bases each). Germline V gene data show CDR1 as DFQATT and CDR2 as SNEGSKA (reference sequence). V gave up 6 bases and J gave up 0 bases, with 15 bases separating them. The CDR3 extends over 14 amino acids. This CDR3 is CSATGRRVSYEQYF. The CDR3 DNA is TGCAGTGCCACGGGGCGAAGGGTCTCCTACGAGCAGTACTTC.

This clonotype was seen at least ten times. The chain employs TRBV28 and TRBJ2-1; tentatively, D is TRBD1 or TRBD2 (5 bases each). CDR3 length equals 10 residues. Germline CDR1 is MDHEN and CDR2 is SYDVKM. V lost 6 bases and J 9 bases, leaving 6 bases between the germline ends. CDR3 amino acids: CASRRGEQFF. CDR3 bases: TGTGCCAGCAGGAGGGGTGAGCAGTTCTTC.

This clonotype has more than one count but fewer than ten. The chain uses TRBV3-1 and TRBJ2-2, with D unclear. Germline V lookup: CDR1 LGHDT, CDR2 YNNKEL (reference sequence). V was clipped by 0 bases and J by 5 bases, with 7 bases between them. The CDR3 sequence is 14 residues long. The CDR3 coding sequence is TGTGCCAGCAGCCAAGATGCGGTGACCGGGGAGCTGTTTTTT. It codes for CASSQDAVTGELFF.

This clonotype was seen at least ten times. The CDR3 sequence: CASNVAGVETQYF. Here the CDR3 DNA reads TGTGCCAGCAACGTAGCGGGAGTCGAGACCCAGTACTTC. The chain joins TRBV12-3 or TRBV12-4 to TRBJ2-5, with 9 bases that match TRBD2. Trimming cost V 7 bases and J 5 bases; bases outside gene matches: 5. The CDR3 runs 13 residues.

This clonotype came up many times. This chain connects TRBV20-1 to TRBJ2-5; 7 bases are shared with TRBD1. J lost 2 bases, V lost 0 bases, and 6 bases had no gene match. The CDR3 loop spans 15 amino acids. CDR1 is DFQATT, CDR2 SNEGSKA, per germline (reference sequence). In DNA, the CDR3 is TGCAGTGCTAGAGACAACCGGGACAGTCAAGAGACCCAGTACTTC. This gives the protein CSARDNRDSQETQYF.

The sample holds a few counts of this clonotype. The chain is built from TRBV7-6 and TRBJ2-1, with a possible D match to TRBD2 (5 bases). V lost 5 bases and J lost 7, with 12 bases in between. Germline V gene data show CDR1 as SGHVS and CDR2 as FNYEAQ. The CDR3 consists of 13 residues. The CDR3 DNA follows: TGTGCCAGCAGCACCGGGGTCCCGAATGAGCAGTTCTTC. Translated: CASSTGVPNEQFF.

This clonotype has ten or more counts. The CDR3 here is CASSPRTDYGYTF. Here the CDR3 DNA reads TGTGCCAGCAGTCCAAGGACGGACTATGGCTACACCTTC. This chain joins TRBV6-6 and TRBJ1-2; D remains ambiguous. The CDR3 totals 13 residues. With 5 bases removed from V and 3 bases from J, the gap between germline ends came to 10 bases. Looked up from germline, CDR1 is MNHNY and CDR2 is SVGAGI (reference sequence).

This rearrangement joins TRBV7-9 to TRBJ1-5; D unresolved. The CDR3 length is 17 residues. V was pared by 1 base and J by 0 bases, with 13 bases between. Germline CDR1 is SEHNR and CDR2 is FQNEAQ (reference sequence). For the CDR3, the DNA is TGTGCCAGCAGCTTAGTTGGAGGAACCCATAGCAATCAGCCCCAGCATTTT. Encoded protein: CASSLVGGTHSNQPQHF.

This clonotype showed up many times. V usage is TRBV29-1 and J usage is TRBJ1-4, with 7 positions matching TRBD1. The ends lost 4 bases at V and 9 bases at J; junction bases unmatched: 11. Germline-derived CDR1 and CDR2 are SQVTM and ANQGSEA. The CDR3 extends over 14 amino acids. The CDR3 coding sequence is TGCAGCGTTGCCATGTCCGGACAGGAAAAAAAACTGTTTTTT. It is translated as CSVAMSGQEKKLFF.

The chain couples TRBV6-5 to TRBJ2-2, with a possible D match to TRBD1 (6 bases). The CDR3 sequence is 17 residues long. Trimming pared 0 bases from V and 5 bases from J, leaving 16 bases between. Germline V gene data show CDR1 as MNHEY and CDR2 as SVGAGI. The CDR3 bases are TGTGCCAGCAGTTACTCTATTTTCAGGGGAAGAACCGGGGAGCTGTTTTTT. It translates to CASSYSIFRGRTGELFF.

This clonotype was seen at least ten times. V is TRBV27 and J is TRBJ2-1, with a possible D match to TRBD2 (6 bases). Per the germline V gene, CDR1 is MNHEY and CDR2 is SMNVEV (reference sequence). Between the trimmed V and J ends, which lost 6 bases and 7 bases, there was a span of 13 bases. This CDR3 has 13 residues. CDR3 region: CASRKLARNEQFF. The CDR3 DNA reads as TGTGCCAGCAGGAAACTAGCTAGGAATGAGCAGTTCTTC.

This clonotype has a count of ten or more. The chain has TRBV29-1 and TRBJ2-7; D may be TRBD1 or TRBD2 (5 bases each). Germline V gene sequence: CDR1 SQVTM, CDR2 ANQGSEA. The germline V and J ends were trimmed by 6 bases and 4 bases, with 13 bases remaining between them. CDR3 length: 12 amino acids. The CDR3 loop is CSVRDQSYEQYV. The CDR3 bases are TGCAGCGTCCGGGACCAGAGTTACGAGCAGTACGTC.

Many counts were recorded for this clonotype. The chain employs TRBV28 and TRBJ1-5; 7 bases line up with TRBD1. The CDR3 covers 15 residues. Unmatched junction bases numbered 5, after V lost 5 bases and J lost 1 base. Germline lookup yields CDR1 MDHEN and CDR2 SYDVKM. CDR3 DNA: TGTGCCAGCAGTACCGGACAGGCGAGCAATCAGCCCCAGCATTTT. Its protein is CASSTGQASNQPQHF.

This clonotype was seen at least ten times. This chain joins TRBV27 and TRBJ2-1; D unresolved. The germline CDR1 and CDR2 sequences are MNHEY and SMNVEV (reference sequence). This CDR3 is built from 13 residues. The ends were cut back, 5 bases at V and 4 bases at J, with 9 bases in the middle. In DNA, the CDR3 is TGTGCCAGCAGTGGCGCGAGTTACAATGAGCAGTTCTTC. As protein: CASSGASYNEQFF.

In its sample, this clonotype was seen many times. This CDR3 reads CASSLWDQVTLNTEAFF. CDR3 nucleotides: TGTGCCAGCAGCTTATGGGACCAAGTCACCCTGAACACTGAAGCTTTCTTT. This chain links TRBV7-9 with TRBJ1-1; TRBD1 might be the D (5 bases). CDR3 length equals 17 residues. Germline-derived CDR1 and CDR2 are SEHNR and FQNEAQ (reference sequence). V shed 2 bases and J shed 0 bases, with 16 bases lying between them.

This clonotype was seen many times. The chain has TRBV15 and TRBJ2-2; no definite D call. CDR1 is LNHNV and CDR2 is YYDKDF in the germline V gene (reference sequence). The CDR3 extends over 16 amino acids. V lost 0 bases to trimming and J lost 2 bases, with 10 bases between them. The CDR3 bases are TGTGCCACCAGCAGAGATGGCGGTAGAAACACCGGGGAGCTGTTTTTT. This sequence encodes CATSRDGGRNTGELFF.